This TCR beta chain was sequenced for a study of T-cell memory formation after mild COVID-19. Study-wide context: Largely, TCR clusters stayed within a single donor. Study observations and caveats: Some clones that responded were present in memory (sampled pre-infection), which suggests cross-reactive memory joined. CD8+ contracting clones occupied EMRA, while CD4+ ones occupied mainly CM and EM.

A word on this clonotype: What it binds is not known.

Libraries for TCRalpha and TCRbeta carried sample barcodes and unique molecular identifiers via 5'RACE. Via MiXCR, TCRdb re-called the 5' RACE reads, giving one row per CDR3 protein. The sample shows 110,000 or so distinct CDR3 sequences, approximately 21% of them seen only once. Germline trimming cut 3 bases from V and 9 bases from J; bases unmatched to any gene: 6. The germline gives CDR1 SGHTA, CDR2 FQGTGA. The CDR3 loop spans 14 amino acids. This chain joins TRBV7-3 and TRBJ2-3; 10 bases fit TRBD2. The sequenced sample was PBMCs or a T cell subset sorted from them (not recorded which). The sequence derives from a man aged 18-30 years who had mild COVID-19 (a few samples of this study predate the infection). Cell type and time point are not known. As DNA, the CDR3 is TGTGCCAGCAGCTTTGGGCTAGCGGGGGACACGCAGTATTTT. Translated: CASSFGLAGDTQYF.